Listed below are T cell receptor beta chains from one sample, sequenced in a study of T cell responses to AZD1222 COVID-19 vaccine. TCRdb's table, derived via immunoSEQ multiplex PCR, lists solely in-frame clones and lacks some. Here the sample spans 20,000 to 30,000 clones, around 87% being singletons. Material: peripheral blood, obtained 28 days after the second AZD1222 dose. The receptors originated from an adult who received the AZD1222 COVID-19 vaccine. CDR3s include the opening cysteine and the closing phenylalanine or tryptophan. A D gene is named only where the DNA matches it firmly. Where a row states a size, it is once, few, many or the class of an expanded clone; other rows omit it.

CDR3	DNA	size	D	V	J
CASSQAAGEQYF	TGTGCCAGCAGCCAAGCGGCAGGCGAGCAGTACTTC	.	.	TRBV3-1/TRBV3-2	TRBJ2-7
CASSKETPEVSGLLQCSNQPQHF	TGTGCCAGCAGCAAAGAAACCCCCGAAGTAAGTGGGCTCCTTCAATGTAGCAATCAGCCCCAGCATTTT	once	.	TRBV21-1	TRBJ1-5
CASSIVGQLNYGYTF	TGTGCCAGTAGTATTGTCGGACAGCTTAACTATGGCTACACCTTC	.	.	TRBV19	TRBJ1-2
CASSERSTDTQYF	TGTGCCAGCAGCGAAAGGAGCACAGATACGCAGTATTTT	.	.	TRBV7-3	TRBJ2-3
CASSADRGNQPQHF	TGTGCCAGCAGTGCCGACAGGGGGAATCAGCCCCAGCATTTT	.	TRBD1	TRBV2	TRBJ1-5
CASSPSAVPNTEAFF	TGTGCCAGCTCACCCAGCGCAGTACCGAACACTGAAGCTTTCTTT	.	.	TRBV18	TRBJ1-1
CASSLTPTTEAFF	TGTGCCAGCAGCTTGACCCCAACCACTGAAGCTTTCTTT	once	.	TRBV5-5	TRBJ1-1
CASSFGGDGYTF	TGCGCCAGCAGCTTCGGGGGTGATGGCTACACCTTC	.	.	TRBV5-1	TRBJ1-2
CASSQEDLSDTQYF	TGTGCCAGCAGCCAAGAGGATCTATCAGATACGCAGTATTTT	.	.	TRBV7-3	TRBJ2-3
CASSEGTGRGSLHF	TGTGCCAGCAGCGAAGGGACAGGAAGGGGATCCCTCCACTTT	.	TRBD1	TRBV7-2	TRBJ1-6
CASSVLAGATDTQYF	TGTGCCAGCAGTGTACTAGCGGGGGCGACAGATACGCAGTATTTT	.	TRBD2	TRBV28	TRBJ2-3
CASSEVGRTGGARQYF	TGTGCCAGCAGTGAAGTGGGTAGGACAGGGGGCGCTAGGCAGTACTTC	few	TRBD1	TRBV6-1	TRBJ2-7
CATSEGSYNEQFF	TGTGCCACCAGTGAGGGCAGTTACAATGAGCAGTTCTTC	.	.	TRBV24-1	TRBJ2-1
CASSLGQGNYGYTF	TGTGCCAGCAGTTTGGGACAGGGTAACTATGGCTACACCTTC	few	TRBD1	TRBV28	TRBJ1-2
CSAAGTSHWETQYF	TGCAGCGCGGCCGGGACTAGTCATTGGGAGACCCAGTACTTC	.	TRBD2	TRBV29-1	TRBJ2-5
CASSHITRQETQYF	TGTGCCAGCAGCCATATTACACGTCAAGAGACCCAGTACTTC	.	.	TRBV5-4	TRBJ2-5
CASSQGQGEVEQYF	TGTGCCAGCAGCCAAGGGCAGGGGGAGGTCGAGCAGTACTTC	.	.	TRBV13	TRBJ2-7
CASSLGQTPETQYF	TGTGCCAGCAGCTTGGGCCAGACCCCGGAGACCCAGTACTTC	.	.	TRBV7-9	TRBJ2-5
CASSYKDMGYTF	TGTGCCAGCAGTTACAAGGATATGGGCTACACCTTC	once	.	TRBV6-6	TRBJ1-2
CASSIRQNTEAFF	TGTGCCAGCAGCATCCGACAGAACACTGAAGCTTTCTTT	.	.	TRBV7-3	TRBJ1-1
CASSLGAIYGYTF	TGTGCCAGCAGCTTAGGGGCCATCTATGGCTACACCTTC	.	.	TRBV7-2	TRBJ1-2
CASSPPDRKQYF	TGTGCCAGCAGCCCTCCTGACAGAAAGCAGTACTTC	.	.	TRBV28	TRBJ2-7
CASSLVLAGELFF	TGTGCCAGCAGCTTGGTTTTGGCCGGGGAGCTGTTTTTT	.	.	TRBV5-6	TRBJ2-2
CASSLGPLTGDPYEQYF	TGCGCCAGCAGCTTGGGCCCTCTAACAGGGGACCCCTACGAGCAGTACTTC	once	TRBD1	TRBV5-1	TRBJ2-7
CASSYDGIGNTEAFF	TGTGCCAGCAGTTACGACGGGATTGGGAACACTGAAGCTTTCTTT	.	.	TRBV6-5	TRBJ1-1
CASSQEWGLNTEAFF	TGCGCCAGCAGCCAAGAGTGGGGTTTGAACACTGAAGCTTTCTTT	once	.	TRBV4-3	TRBJ1-1
CAWSVNGQGTSPLHF	TGTGCCTGGAGTGTAAATGGACAGGGAACCTCACCCCTCCACTTT	.	TRBD1	TRBV30	TRBJ1-6
CASSNQGGDYGYTF	TGCGCCAGCAGCAACCAGGGGGGTGACTATGGCTACACCTTC	.	TRBD1	TRBV5-1	TRBJ1-2
CASSLGVGETQYF	TGTGCCAGCAGCTTAGGAGTTGGGGAGACCCAGTACTTC	once	.	TRBV11-2	TRBJ2-5
CASTSQGATNEKLFF	TGTGCCAGCACTTCACAGGGGGCGACTAATGAAAAACTGTTTTTT	.	TRBD1	TRBV28	TRBJ1-4
CASSDRPNTEAFF	TGTGCCAGTAGTGATCGCCCCAACACTGAAGCTTTCTTT	.	.	TRBV19	TRBJ1-1
CASKNRGLATNEKLFF	TGTGCCAGTAAAAACAGGGGCCTCGCAACTAATGAAAAACTGTTTTTT	few	TRBD1	TRBV19	TRBJ1-4
CASSFGTSGANVLTF	TGTGCCAGCAGTTTTGGAACCTCTGGGGCCAACGTCCTGACTTTC	.	.	TRBV27	TRBJ2-6
CASSLRRGGYTF	TGTGCCAGCAGCCTAAGAAGGGGCGGCTACACCTTC	.	.	TRBV7-2	TRBJ1-2
CASSSVANEQFF	TGTGCCAGCAGTTCCGTAGCCAATGAGCAGTTCTTC	.	.	TRBV28	TRBJ2-1
CASSLILAEYNEQFF	TGTGCCAGCAGCTTAATACTAGCGGAATACAATGAGCAGTTCTTC	once	TRBD2	TRBV7-3	TRBJ2-1
CSARDSGTQYF	TGCAGCGCACGGGACTCAGGGACACAGTACTTC	.	.	TRBV29-1	TRBJ2-4
CASSVGPEDTEAFF	TGTGCCAGCAGCGTAGGTCCTGAGGACACTGAAGCTTTCTTT	.	.	TRBV9	TRBJ1-1
CASNRPADTYGYTF	TGTGCCAGCAACCGACCCGCAGACACATATGGCTACACCTTC	once	.	TRBV28	TRBJ1-2
CASSLDPGGSNEQFF	TGTGCCAGCAGCTTGGACCCTGGGGGATCCAATGAGCAGTTCTTC	.	.	TRBV27	TRBJ2-1